This entry is about one T cell receptor (beta chain). The source of the sample is a study of T cells in Graves' hyperthyroidism and ophthalmopathy. The V and J ends lost 3 bases and 9 bases, in that order; junction bases with no gene match: 3. Germline CDR1 is SGDLS and CDR2 is YYNGEE. This CDR3 has 12 residues. Amplified TCR beta CDR3 regions derived from RNA transcripts. A set of HTBI primers served as the primers for a first-round RT-PCR of the TCR CDR3. TCRdb independently ran MiXCR on the multiplex PCR reads; one entry per CDR3 protein. Of 30,000 to 40,000 distinct CDR3 sequences listed, 49% are singletons. Patients aged 18 to 65 had newly diagnosed hyperthyroidism lasting under 2 months. PBMCs were obtained from about 10 ml fresh peripheral blood.

What was sequenced was blood. The rearrangement links TRBV9 to TRBJ2-1, with TRBD2 matching 7 bases. The sequence was obtained from a woman aged 50 to 60 with Graves' hyperthyroidism that later progressed to Graves' ophthalmopathy. CDR3 in DNA: TGTGCCAGCAGCGCGGGGGGAGGTGAGCAGTTCTTC. Protein: CASSAGGGEQFF.